The 28 T cell receptor beta chains presented below share a single source sample, sequenced in a study of regulatory T cells in long-lasting Graves disease. Time point described: newly diagnosed GD, antithyroid drugs for less than 3 months. There was RNA extracted from PBMCs, and the TCR library was made from it. According to the study, TCR beta libraries were built with iRepertoire HTBI primers and CDR3-region Arm-PCR. TCRdb reanalysed the multiplex PCR reads using MiXCR and keeps one entry per CDR3 protein. Found here are roughly 560,000 distinct CDR3 sequences, around 16% of them singletons; the top ten hold 20% to 25%. The sample also formed part of further work on T cells in Graves' hyperthyroidism and ophthalmopathy.

Here the sequenced sample was peripheral blood mononuclear cells (PBMCs), taken at new diagnosis, from a patient treated with antithyroid drugs. The receptors originated from a woman aged 35-65 years with Graves disease.

This rearrangement joins TRBV10-3 to TRBJ1-4; D unresolved. V gave up 10 bases and J gave up 5 bases, with 14 bases separating them. The CDR3 length is 13 residues. Looked up from germline, CDR1 is ENHRY and CDR2 is SYGVKD. CDR3 sequence (DNA): TGTGCCACCGGGTTTGAGGAAAATGAAAAACTGTTTTTT. Protein sequence: CATGFEENEKLFF.

This clonotype came up a few times. V gene TRBV27 combines with J gene TRBJ1-3; D is perhaps TRBD1 (5 bases). The CDR3 is 17 residues long. V lost 5 bases, J lost 0 bases, and 17 bases lay in between. CDR1 is MNHEY and CDR2 is SMNVEV in the germline V gene (reference sequence). The CDR3 bases are TGTGCCAGCAGTCGAGGGGCCAGATGGGCCTCTGGAAACACCATATATTTT. Translation: CASSRGARWASGNTIYF.

The V gene is TRBV5-1, the J gene TRBJ2-3; the D gene is possibly TRBD2 (6 bases). The V end lost 1 base, the J end lost 2 bases, and 14 bases lay between the germline ends. CDR3 size: 16 residues. Germline loops: CDR1 SGHRS, CDR2 YFSETQ. The CDR3: CASSLNAGGATDTQYF. The CDR3 DNA sequence: TGCGCCAGCAGCTTGAACGCGGGCGGGGCCACAGATACGCAGTATTTT.

This clonotype was observed many times. This chain joins TRBV19 and TRBJ1-1, with no clear D. V was clipped by 3 bases and J by 6 bases, with 11 bases between them. The germline gives CDR1 LNHDA, CDR2 SQIVND (reference sequence). The CDR3 covers 13 residues. The CDR3: CASSILGVAEAFF. The CDR3 DNA is TGTGCCAGTAGTATCCTCGGGGTGGCTGAAGCTTTCTTT.

This clonotype appeared a few times. It may be a read error: a sequence one base away is much more abundant. The chain has TRBV6-2 or TRBV6-3 and TRBJ1-1; D gene uncertain. V gave up 3 bases and J gave up 0 bases, with 11 bases separating them. The CDR3 consists of 15 residues. CDR1 and CDR2 (germline): MNHEY, SVGEGT. The CDR3, as DNA: TGTGCCAGCAGTTATCATCCAGATCTGAACACTGAAGCTTTCTTT. This sequence encodes CASSYHPDLNTEAFF.

This clonotype came up many times. This chain connects TRBV7-6 to TRBJ2-3, with D perhaps matching TRBD1 or TRBD2 (6 bases each). The CDR3 runs to 16 residues. Between the trimmed V and J ends, which lost 5 bases and 2 bases, there was a span of 17 bases. Looked up from germline, CDR1 is SGHVS and CDR2 is FNYEAQ. The CDR3 sequence: CASSQFGGPNTDTQYF. The CDR3 DNA reads as TGTGCCAGCAGCCAGTTCGGGGGCCCAAACACAGATACGCAGTATTTT.

This chain uses TRBV19 with TRBJ2-4; 10 positions match TRBD1. Per germline, CDR1 LNHDA and CDR2 SQIVND (reference sequence). The CDR3 totals 12 residues. J gave up 8 bases and V 8 bases, and 3 bases lay outside the gene matches. CDR3 in DNA: TGTGCCAGTCGGACAGGGGGAGACATTCAGTACTTC. It yields the protein CASRTGGDIQYF.

This clonotype showed up many times. The V and J genes are TRBV20-1 and TRBJ2-3, with TRBD2 matching 10 bases. Germline CDR1 reads DFQATT; CDR2 reads SNEGSKA (reference sequence). The ends lost 6 bases at V and 4 bases at J; junction bases unmatched: 10. CDR3 length: 15 amino acids. The CDR3 loop is CSARSASGGADTQYF. DNA of the CDR3: TGCAGTGCCAGGTCAGCTAGCGGGGGAGCAGATACGCAGTATTTT.

The J gene is TRBJ2-2, the V gene TRBV12-5; 12 bases are shared with TRBD1. The germline V gene encodes CDR1 LGHNT and CDR2 FRNRAP. This CDR3 contains 15 residues. V was pared by 6 bases and J by 7 bases, with 6 bases of the junction left unmatched. CDR3 residues: CASGPGTGGVGELFF. The CDR3 DNA reads TGTGCTAGTGGCCCCGGGACAGGGGGCGTCGGGGAGCTGTTTTTT.

In this sample, this clonotype turned up many times. This chain connects TRBV28 to TRBJ1-5, with 7 bases lining up with TRBD1. Germline V gives CDR1 MDHEN, CDR2 SYDVKM. This CDR3 has 15 amino acids. Trimming took 9 bases from V and 5 from J; bases not matched to a gene: 13. CDR3 region: CASNLGTDFHQPQHF. The CDR3 DNA sequence: TGTGCCAGTAACCTAGGGACAGACTTTCATCAGCCCCAGCATTTT.

In this sample, this clonotype turned up a few times. In DNA, the CDR3 is TGTGCCACCAGTGCGGCCGGGGGGGATACGCAGTATTTT. Translated: CATSAAGGDTQYF. This chain connects TRBV24-1 to TRBJ2-3, with 7 bases identical to TRBD2. The germline V gene has CDR1 KGHDR and CDR2 SFDVKD. V was clipped by 5 bases and J by 6 bases; unmatched bases: 4. This CDR3 contains 13 residues.

This sequence joins TRBV11-3 and TRBJ2-1, with D maybe TRBD2 (6 bases). V lost 4 bases and J lost 10, with 11 bases in between. Germline CDR1 and CDR2: SGHNT and YENEEA. The CDR3 totals 12 residues. The CDR3 DNA reads as TGTGCCAGCAGCTCCCCTAGCGAAGAGCAGTTCTTC. This codes for CASSSPSEEQFF.

This sequence joins TRBV19 and TRBJ1-5; no definite D call. In germline, CDR1 is LNHDA, CDR2 SQIVND (reference sequence). This CDR3 is built from 14 residues. The V gene lost 7 bases and the J gene lost 7 bases, with 17 bases spanning the gap. The CDR3 reads CASIREPLGQPQHF. CDR3 in DNA: TGTGCCAGTATACGGGAACCCCTGGGGCAGCCCCAGCATTTT.

J is TRBJ1-4 and V is TRBV7-8; 7 bases align to TRBD1. The CDR3 spans 17 residues. Unmatched junction bases numbered 12, after V lost 4 bases and J lost 4 bases. Germline lookup yields CDR1 SGHVS and CDR2 FQNEAQ. Written as DNA, the CDR3 is TGTGCCAGCAGCTCTCGGGAGGGGGCGCGGGGTAATGAAAAACTGTTTTTT. The encoded protein is CASSSREGARGNEKLFF. The complete variable domain, with remaining parts taken from reference TRBV7-8 and TRBJ1-4, reads GAGVSQSPRYKVAKRGQDVALRCDPISGHVSLFWYQQALGQGPEFLTYFQNEAQLDKSGLPSDRFFAERPEGSVSTLKIQRTQQEDSAVYLCASSSREGARGNEKLFFGSGTQLSVL.

The gene calls are TRBV4-1 and TRBJ1-4; D gene uncertain. Trimming removed 4 bases at V and 8 bases at J, with 17 bases between. Germline-derived CDR1 and CDR2 are MGHRA and YSYEKL. The CDR3 spans 15 residues. Here the CDR3 DNA reads TGCGCCAGCAGCCGCTCGGGTAGGTCAGACGAAAAACTGTTTTTT. Translating gives CASSRSGRSDEKLFF.

This clonotype was seen only a few times. The CDR3 here is CASSTDGDQPQHF. CDR3 nucleotides: TGTGCCAGCAGCACCGACGGCGATCAGCCCCAGCATTTT. V is TRBV7-9 and J is TRBJ1-5, with D uncertain. This CDR3 is 13 amino acids long. The V end was cut by 5 bases, the J end by 5 bases, with 10 bases between. Germline CDR1 is SEHNR and CDR2 is FQNEAQ (reference sequence).

The chain is built from TRBV14 and TRBJ1-2, with 7 positions matching TRBD1. Trimming removed 2 bases from V and 5 bases from J; junction bases left unmatched: 5. The CDR3 has 14 residues. CDR1 SGHDN and CDR2 FVKESK come from the germline V gene. The CDR3 coding sequence is TGTGCCAGCAGCCAAAACAGGGGAGCTTATGGCTACACCTTC. It yields the protein CASSQNRGAYGYTF.

There are a few counts of this clonotype. The chain employs TRBV20-1 and TRBJ1-5, with 7 bases matching TRBD1. V gave up 7 bases and J gave up 2 bases; unmatched junction bases: 17. The CDR3 is made up of 17 amino acids. CDR1 is DFQATT and CDR2 is SNEGSKA in the germline V gene (reference sequence). CDR3 in amino acids: CSGVPDRAGYRNQPQHF. The CDR3 DNA reads as TGCAGTGGGGTCCCTGACAGGGCCGGGTATCGCAATCAGCCCCAGCATTTT.

In DNA, the CDR3 is TGTGCCTGGAAGGTGGGACAGGCGGCCACTGAAGCTTTCTTT. It encodes CAWKVGQAATEAFF. V is TRBV30 and J is TRBJ1-1; 8 bases match TRBD1. V lost 4 bases, J lost 4 bases, and 8 bases stayed unmatched. This CDR3 has 14 amino acids. Germline V gene data show CDR1 as GTSNPN and CDR2 as SVGIG (reference sequence). The variable domain in full, completed from reference TRBV30 and TRBJ1-1, reads SQTIHQWPATLVQPVGSPLSLECTVEGTSNPNLYWYRQAAGRGLQLLFYSVGIGQISSEVPQNLSASRPQDRQFILSSKKLLLSDSGFYLCAWKVGQAATEAFFGQGTRLTVV.

The CDR3 DNA sequence: TGTGCCAGCAGCTTAGAGTTTTCTCAGCCCCAGCATTTT. Translation: CASSLEFSQPQHF. The chain has TRBV11-2 and TRBJ1-5; D is undetermined. The CDR3 is 13 residues long. CDR1 and CDR2 from the germline V gene are SGHAT and FQNNGV. V was clipped by 0 bases and J by 6 bases, with 6 bases between them.

The chain links TRBV6-2 or TRBV6-3 to TRBJ1-4; no definite D call. From germline, CDR1 is MNHEY and CDR2 SVGEGT. The CDR3 contains 15 residues. V gave up 2 bases and J gave up 6 bases, with 13 bases separating them. The CDR3 DNA reads TGTGCCAGCAGTTACATCGGACTTCCTTATGAAAAACTGTTTTTT. It specifies CASSYIGLPYEKLFF.

This clonotype was picked up many times. The chain employs TRBV3-1 and TRBJ2-7; D not resolved. The CDR3 is 12 amino acids. CDR1 is LGHDT and CDR2 is YNNKEL in the germline V gene (reference sequence). V lost 1 base and J 7 bases, leaving 8 bases between the germline ends. Here the CDR3 reads CASSQGAREQYF. The CDR3 DNA reads as TGTGCCAGCAGCCAAGGGGCCAGGGAGCAGTACTTC.

This clonotype was observed at least ten times. This chain connects TRBV19 to TRBJ1-1, with D perhaps matching TRBD1 (6 bases). Deletions cut 3 bases from V and 4 bases from J, with 21 bases between. The CDR3 extends over 17 amino acids. Germline V gives CDR1 LNHDA, CDR2 SQIVND (reference sequence). The CDR3 is CASSMGDTKTLGTEAFF. CDR3 nucleotides: TGTGCCAGTAGTATGGGGGACACTAAAACGTTGGGCACTGAAGCTTTCTTT.

This clonotype was detected a few times. V gene TRBV20-1 combines with J gene TRBJ2-3; TRBD2 matches 11 bases. The CDR3 is made up of 15 amino acids. CDR1 is DFQATT, CDR2 SNEGSKA, per germline (reference sequence). V dropped 7 bases and J dropped 3; count of bases not matched to a gene: 9. The CDR3 loop is CSGVNSGGVTDTQYF. In DNA form, the CDR3 reads TGCAGTGGGGTTAATAGCGGGGGGGTAACAGATACGCAGTATTTT.

A note on this clonotype: Because the CDR3 is missing its conserved closing phenylalanine or tryptophan, this is likely a read error. This chain connects TRBV12-3 or TRBV12-4 to TRBJ1-1; 7 nucleotides agree with TRBD1. J gave up 5 bases and V 5 bases, and 8 bases lay outside the gene matches. This CDR3 is built from 14 residues. The CDR3 nucleotides are TGTGCCAGCAGTGAGACAGGGAGGCGGACTGAAGCTTTCTCT. Its protein is CASSETGRRTEAFS.

This clonotype was observed many times. This rearrangement joins TRBV4-1 to TRBJ2-2; TRBD1 is a possible D gene (6 bases). Trimming cost V 4 bases and J 1 base, with 13 bases left between them. Germline assignment: CDR1 MGHRA and CDR2 YSYEKL. CDR3 length: 16 residues. The CDR3 spells CASSRTGLGNTGELFF. CDR3 coding DNA: TGCGCCAGCAGCCGCACAGGGTTAGGGAACACCGGGGAGCTGTTTTTT.

This chain links TRBV7-6 with TRBJ2-5; D is uncertain. This CDR3 contains 14 residues. Germline assignment: CDR1 SGHVS and CDR2 FNYEAQ. V was clipped by 3 bases and J by 4 bases, with 12 bases between them. In DNA form, the CDR3 reads TGTGCCAGCAGCTTTCCCGGGTCTCCAGAGACCCAGTACTTC. Protein product: CASSFPGSPETQYF. The full variable domain, its missing parts supplied by reference TRBV7-6 and TRBJ2-5, is GAGVSQSPRYKVTKRGQDVALRCDPISGHVSLYWYRQALGQGPEFLTYFNYEAQQDKSGLPNDRFSAERPEGSISTLTIQRTEQRDSAMYRCASSFPGSPETQYFGPGTRLLVL.

V usage is TRBV11-2 and J usage is TRBJ2-5; D gene unclear. This CDR3 comprises 15 residues. The V gene's germline CDR1 is SGHAT and CDR2 FQNNGV. V lost 0 bases and J lost 0, with 8 bases in between. Here the CDR3 reads CASSLDWGNQETQYF. As DNA, the CDR3 is TGTGCCAGCAGCTTAGACTGGGGAAACCAAGAGACCCAGTACTTC. Full variable domain (outside the CDR3, taken from reference TRBV11-2 and TRBJ2-5): EAGVAQSPRYKIIEKRQSVAFWCNPISGHATLYWYQQILGQGPKLLIQFQNNGVVDDSQLPKDRFSAERLKGVDSTLKIQPAKLEDSAVYLCASSLDWGNQETQYFGPGTRLLVL.